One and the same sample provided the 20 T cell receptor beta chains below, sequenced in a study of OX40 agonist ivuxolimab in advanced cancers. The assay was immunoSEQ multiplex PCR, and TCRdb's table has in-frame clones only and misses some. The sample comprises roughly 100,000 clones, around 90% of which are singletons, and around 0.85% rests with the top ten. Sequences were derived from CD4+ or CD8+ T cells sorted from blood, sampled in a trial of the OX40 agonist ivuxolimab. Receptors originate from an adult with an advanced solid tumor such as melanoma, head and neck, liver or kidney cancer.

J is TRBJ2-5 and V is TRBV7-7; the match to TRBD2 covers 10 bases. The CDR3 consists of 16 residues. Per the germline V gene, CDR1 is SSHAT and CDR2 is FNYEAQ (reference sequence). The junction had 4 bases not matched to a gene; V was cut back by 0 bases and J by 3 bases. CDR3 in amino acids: CASSLAELAGKETQYF. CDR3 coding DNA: TGTGCCAGCAGCTTAGCGGAACTAGCGGGGAAAGAGACCCAGTACTTC. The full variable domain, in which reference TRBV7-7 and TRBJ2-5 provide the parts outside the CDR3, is GAGVSQSPRYKVTKRGQDVTLRCDPISSHATLYWYQQALGQGPEFLTYFNYEAQPDKSGLPSDRFSAERPEGSISTLTIQRTEQRDSAMYRCASSLAELAGKETQYFGPGTRLLVL.

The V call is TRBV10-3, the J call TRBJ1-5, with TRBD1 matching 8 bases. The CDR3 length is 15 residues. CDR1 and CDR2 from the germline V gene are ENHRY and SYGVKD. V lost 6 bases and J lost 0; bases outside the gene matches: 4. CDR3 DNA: TGTGCCATCAGCTACGACAGGGGTAGCAATCAGCCCCAGCATTTT. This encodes CAISYDRGSNQPQHF.

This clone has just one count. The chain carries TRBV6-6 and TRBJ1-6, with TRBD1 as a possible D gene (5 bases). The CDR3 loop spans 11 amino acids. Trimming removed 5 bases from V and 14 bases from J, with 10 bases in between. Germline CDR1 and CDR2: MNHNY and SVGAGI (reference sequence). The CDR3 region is CASSLDRSLHF. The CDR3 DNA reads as TGTGCCAGCAGTCTAGACAGATCCCTCCACTTT.

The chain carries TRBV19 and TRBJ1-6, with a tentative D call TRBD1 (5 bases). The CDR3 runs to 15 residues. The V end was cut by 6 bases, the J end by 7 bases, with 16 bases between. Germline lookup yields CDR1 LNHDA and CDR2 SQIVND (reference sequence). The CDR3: CASSPSAGRNSPLHF. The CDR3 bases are TGTGCCAGTAGCCCCTCCGCAGGGCGGAATTCACCCCTCCACTTT.

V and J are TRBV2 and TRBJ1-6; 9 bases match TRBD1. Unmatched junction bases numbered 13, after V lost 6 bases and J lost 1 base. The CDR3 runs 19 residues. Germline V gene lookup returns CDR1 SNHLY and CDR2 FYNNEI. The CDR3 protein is CASRPLPGQGRSYNSPLHF. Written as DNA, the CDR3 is TGTGCCAGCAGGCCACTGCCGGGACAGGGTCGGTCCTATAATTCACCCCTCCACTTT. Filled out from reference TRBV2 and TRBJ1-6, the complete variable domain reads EPEVTQTPSHQVTQMGQEVILRCVPISNHLYFYWYRQILGQKVEFLVSFYNNEISEKSEIFDDQFSVERPDGSNFTLKIRSTKLEDSAMYFCASRPLPGQGRSYNSPLHFGNGTRLTVT.

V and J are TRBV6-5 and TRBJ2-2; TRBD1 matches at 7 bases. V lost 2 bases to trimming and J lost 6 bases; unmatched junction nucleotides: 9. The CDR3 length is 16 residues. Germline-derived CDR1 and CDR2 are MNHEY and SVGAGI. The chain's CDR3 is CASSYRGGAGAGELFF. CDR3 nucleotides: TGTGCCAGCAGTTACAGAGGGGGCGCTGGGGCCGGGGAGCTGTTTTTT.

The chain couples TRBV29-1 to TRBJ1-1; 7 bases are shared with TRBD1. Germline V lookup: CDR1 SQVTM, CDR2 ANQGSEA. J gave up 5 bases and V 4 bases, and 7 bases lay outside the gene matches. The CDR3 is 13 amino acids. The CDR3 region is CSVGVRGTTEAFF. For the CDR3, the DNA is TGCAGCGTTGGAGTCAGGGGGACGACTGAAGCTTTCTTT.

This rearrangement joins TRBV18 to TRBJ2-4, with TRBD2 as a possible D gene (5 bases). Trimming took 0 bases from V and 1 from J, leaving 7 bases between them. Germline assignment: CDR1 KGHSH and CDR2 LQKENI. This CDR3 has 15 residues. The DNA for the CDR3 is TGTGCCAGCTCACCACCAGGCGGGGCCAAAAACATTCAGTACTTC. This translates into CASSPPGGAKNIQYF.

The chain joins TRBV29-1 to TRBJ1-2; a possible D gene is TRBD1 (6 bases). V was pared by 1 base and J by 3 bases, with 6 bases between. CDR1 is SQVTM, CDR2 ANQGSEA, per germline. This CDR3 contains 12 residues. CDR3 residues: CSVEAGDYGYTF. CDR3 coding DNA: TGCAGCGTTGAAGCAGGGGACTATGGCTACACCTTC. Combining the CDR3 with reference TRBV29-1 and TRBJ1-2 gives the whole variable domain SAVISQKPSRDICQRGTSLTIQCQVDSQVTMMFWYRQQPGQSLTLIATANQGSEATYESGFVIDKFPISRPNLTFSTLTVSNMSPEDSSIYLCSVEAGDYGYTFGSGTRLTVV.

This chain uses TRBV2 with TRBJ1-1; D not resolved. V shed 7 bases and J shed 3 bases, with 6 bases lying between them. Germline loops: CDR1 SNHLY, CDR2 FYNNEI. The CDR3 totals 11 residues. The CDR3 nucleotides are TGTGCCAGCACAGGCGACACTGAAGCTTTCTTT. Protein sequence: CASTGDTEAFF.

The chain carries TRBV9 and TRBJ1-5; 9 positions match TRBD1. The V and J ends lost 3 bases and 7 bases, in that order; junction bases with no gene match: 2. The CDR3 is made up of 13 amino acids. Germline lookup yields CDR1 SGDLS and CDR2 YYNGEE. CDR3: CASSATGGQPQHF. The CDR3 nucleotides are TGTGCCAGCAGCGCGACAGGGGGACAGCCCCAGCATTTT.

The chain's CDR3 is CASTGDPLVGDTGELFF. The CDR3 region has the DNA TGTGCCAGTACCGGGGACCCCCTGGTTGGGGACACCGGGGAGCTGTTTTTT. The J gene is TRBJ2-2, the V gene TRBV19; D assignment may be TRBD1 or TRBD2 (5 bases each). Germline assignment: CDR1 LNHDA and CDR2 SQIVND (reference sequence). This CDR3 region has 17 residues. Trimming shortened V by 7 bases and J by 3 bases, and 21 bases separated the two germline ends.

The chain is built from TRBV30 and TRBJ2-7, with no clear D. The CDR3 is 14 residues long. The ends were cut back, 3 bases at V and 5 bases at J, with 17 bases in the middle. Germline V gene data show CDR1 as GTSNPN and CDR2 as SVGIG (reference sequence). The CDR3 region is CAWRPAPRGDEQYF. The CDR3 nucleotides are TGTGCCTGGAGACCGGCCCCACGAGGTGACGAGCAGTACTTC.

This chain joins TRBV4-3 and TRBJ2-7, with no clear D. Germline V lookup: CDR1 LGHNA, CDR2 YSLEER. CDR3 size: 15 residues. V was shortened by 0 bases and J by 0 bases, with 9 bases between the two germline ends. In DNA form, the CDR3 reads TGCGCCAGCAGCCAAGACACCCGTGACTCCTACGAGCAGTACTTC. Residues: CASSQDTRDSYEQYF.

CDR3: CASSPGTGLDSPLHF. DNA for the CDR3: TGTGCCAGCTCACCAGGGACAGGGCTGGATTCACCCCTCCACTTT. The chain combines TRBV18 with TRBJ1-6; 9 bases are shared with TRBD1. This CDR3 has 15 amino acids. Trimming cost V 2 bases and J 8 bases; bases outside gene matches: 4. CDR1 is KGHSH and CDR2 is LQKENI in the germline V gene. Using reference TRBV18 and TRBJ1-6 for the parts outside the CDR3, the full variable domain is NAGVMQNPRHLVRRRGQEARLRCSPMKGHSHVYWYRQLPEEGLKFMVYLQKENIIDESGMPKERFSAEFPKEGPSILRIQQVVRGDSAAYFCASSPGTGLDSPLHFGNGTRLTVT.

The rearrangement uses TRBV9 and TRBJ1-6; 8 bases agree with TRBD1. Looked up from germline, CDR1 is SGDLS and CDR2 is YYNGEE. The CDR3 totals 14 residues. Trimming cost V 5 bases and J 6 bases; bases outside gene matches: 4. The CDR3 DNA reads TGTGCCAGCAGGGGACAGGCAACTAATTCACCCCTCCACTTT. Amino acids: CASRGQATNSPLHF.

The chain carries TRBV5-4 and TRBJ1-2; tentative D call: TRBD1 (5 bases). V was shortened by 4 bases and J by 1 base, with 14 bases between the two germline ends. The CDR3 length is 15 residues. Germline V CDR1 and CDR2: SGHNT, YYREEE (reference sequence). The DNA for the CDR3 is TGTGCCAGCAGCCTCCTAGTGGGGGGTAACTATGGCTACACCTTC. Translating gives CASSLLVGGNYGYTF.

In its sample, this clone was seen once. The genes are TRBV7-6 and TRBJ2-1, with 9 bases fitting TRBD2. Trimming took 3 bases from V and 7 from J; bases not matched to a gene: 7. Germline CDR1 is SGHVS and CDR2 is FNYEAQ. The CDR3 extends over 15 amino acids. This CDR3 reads CASSFMAGGRNEQFF. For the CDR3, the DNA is TGTGCCAGCAGCTTTATGGCGGGGGGGCGAAATGAGCAGTTCTTC.

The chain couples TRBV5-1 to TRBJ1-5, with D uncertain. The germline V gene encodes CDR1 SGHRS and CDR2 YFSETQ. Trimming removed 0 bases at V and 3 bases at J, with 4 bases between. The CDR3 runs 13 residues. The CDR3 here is CASSLGLNQPQHF. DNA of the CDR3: TGCGCCAGCAGCTTGGGGCTCAATCAGCCCCAGCATTTT.

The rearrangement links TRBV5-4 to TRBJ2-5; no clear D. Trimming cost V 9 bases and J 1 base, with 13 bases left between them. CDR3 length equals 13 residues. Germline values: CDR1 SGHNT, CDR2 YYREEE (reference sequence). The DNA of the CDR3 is TGTGCCACCGCGCGGTGGAGCCAAGAGACCCAGTACTTC. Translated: CATARWSQETQYF.